This entry concerns a single T cell receptor beta chain. The antigen remains unidentified. This sample is part of a study of T cell clonotyping in hematopoietic cell transplantation. Trimming pared 2 bases from V and 2 bases from J, leaving 4 bases between. The CDR3 loop spans 12 amino acids. Germline lookup yields CDR1 SEHNR and CDR2 FQNEAQ (reference sequence). Assay: immunoSEQ multiplex PCR; the TCRdb copy retains only in-frame clones and omits some. The sample lists roughly 42,000 clones; about 93% were seen once. Study-wide results and limits: No sorting was done, leaving CD4 and CD8 contributions mixed. After transplant, recipient diversity fell while pathologically expanded clonotypes grew through day 180.

The material sequenced was peripheral blood mononuclear cells. The sequence was collected from a woman between 50 and 59 years old in good health. Some clones in this sample may be carry-over from other donors' samples. The chain combines TRBV7-9 with TRBJ2-7; D is unresolved. CDR3 nucleotides: TGTGCCAGCAGCTTATTGGCCTACGAGCAGTACTTC. Translated, it gives CASSLLAYEQYF.